A single sample is the source of the 24 T cell receptor beta chains below, sequenced in a study of radiation and T cells in renal cell carcinoma. Profiled with immunoSEQ multiplex PCR; TCRdb holds only in-frame clones, not every one. The sample contains 150,000 or so clones, about nine tenths of which appear only once. Regarding time point: baseline pretreatment blood. The treatment: 15 Gy SBRT to primary tumor, nephrectomy 4 weeks later. The input for sequencing was blood, taken from a patient whose treatment included radiotherapy and nephrectomy. The receptor source for this set is a woman between 65 and 79 years old with renal cell carcinoma.

The chain has TRBV7-2 and TRBJ1-1; D not certain. This CDR3 comprises 15 residues. With 6 bases removed from V and 2 bases from J, the gap between germline ends came to 16 bases. CDR1 and CDR2 from the germline V gene are SGHTA and FQGNSA. CDR3 DNA: TGTGCCAGCAGTCGAGACGTGGGGTCCAACACTGAAGCTTTCTTT. Translation: CASSRDVGSNTEAFF.

The rearrangement links TRBV5-1 to TRBJ1-1; TRBD1 matches at 9 bases. The CDR3 runs to 15 residues. Per germline, CDR1 SGHRS and CDR2 YFSETQ. V trimming: 3 bases; J trimming: 0 bases; junction bases outside the gene matches: 3. DNA for the CDR3: TGCGCCAGCAGCTCCGGACAGGGGATGAACACTGAAGCTTTCTTT. This codes for CASSSGQGMNTEAFF. Supplemented by reference TRBV5-1 and TRBJ1-1, the full variable domain reads KAGVTQTPRYLIKTRGQQVTLSCSPISGHRSVSWYQQTPGQGLQFLFEYFSETQRNKGNFPGRFSGRQFSNSRSEMNVSTLELGDSALYLCASSSGQGMNTEAFFGQGTRLTVV.

V and J are TRBV27 and TRBJ2-7; no reliable D call. Germline V gene data show CDR1 as MNHEY and CDR2 as SMNVEV (reference sequence). V was trimmed by 7 bases and J by 0 bases, leaving 7 bases between them. This CDR3 has 12 residues. The CDR3 DNA reads as TGTGCCAGCAAAGGTCCCTCCTACGAGCAGTACTTC. Translated: CASKGPSYEQYF.

The rearrangement links TRBV10-3 to TRBJ2-7; 7 nucleotides match TRBD2. The CDR3 totals 15 residues. With 6 bases clipped from V and 1 base from J, the junction kept 9 bases outside the gene matches. Germline V gives CDR1 ENHRY, CDR2 SYGVKD. The CDR3 nucleotides read TGTGCCATCAGCGAGCGGGGCCCGACTTCCTACGAGCAGTACTTC. Its protein is CAISERGPTSYEQYF.

This clone turned up a few times. This chain uses TRBV5-1 with TRBJ1-3, with 7 bases matching TRBD1. Per germline, CDR1 SGHRS and CDR2 YFSETQ. V lost 4 bases to trimming and J lost 3 bases; unmatched junction nucleotides: 4. The CDR3 spans 14 residues. The CDR3 sequence is CASSPGGFGNTIYF. For the CDR3, the DNA is TGCGCCAGCAGCCCAGGGGGATTTGGAAACACCATATATTTT. The entire variable domain, with the rest obtained from reference TRBV5-1 and TRBJ1-3, is as follows: KAGVTQTPRYLIKTRGQQVTLSCSPISGHRSVSWYQQTPGQGLQFLFEYFSETQRNKGNFPGRFSGRQFSNSRSEMNVSTLELGDSALYLCASSPGGFGNTIYFGEGSWLTVV.

The rearrangement uses TRBV5-1 and TRBJ1-6; TRBD1 is a possible D gene (6 bases). This CDR3 contains 17 residues. Germline CDR1 reads SGHRS; CDR2 reads YFSETQ. V lost 1 base to trimming and J lost 2 bases, with 13 bases between them. CDR3 amino acids: CASSLRSGDTYNSPLHF. For the CDR3, the DNA is TGCGCCAGCAGCTTGCGGTCAGGGGATACCTATAATTCACCCCTCCACTTT. The full variable domain, rest sourced from reference TRBV5-1 and TRBJ1-6, is KAGVTQTPRYLIKTRGQQVTLSCSPISGHRSVSWYQQTPGQGLQFLFEYFSETQRNKGNFPGRFSGRQFSNSRSEMNVSTLELGDSALYLCASSLRSGDTYNSPLHFGNGTRLTVT.

This chain connects TRBV7-6 to TRBJ2-1; 9 positions agree with TRBD2. The V segment lost 0 bases and the J segment 7 bases; nucleotides outside the gene matches: 13. Germline values: CDR1 SGHVS, CDR2 FNYEAQ. The CDR3 is 18 amino acids. CDR3 amino acids: CASSLAIPSGGLGNEQFF. The CDR3 DNA reads TGTGCCAGCAGCTTAGCGATCCCAAGCGGGGGGCTCGGTAATGAGCAGTTCTTC.

This rearrangement joins TRBV29-1 to TRBJ1-2; D may be TRBD1 (5 bases). Germline loops: CDR1 SQVTM, CDR2 ANQGSEA. The CDR3 spans 14 residues. The germline V and J ends were trimmed by 7 bases and 6 bases, with 21 bases remaining between them. The CDR3 nucleotides read TGCAGCGCCCTCGTGTTGCCGGGGGGTGATGGCTACACCTTC. The encoded protein is CSALVLPGGDGYTF.

This sequence joins TRBV28 and TRBJ1-1; D may be TRBD1 (6 bases). V was shortened by 6 bases and J by 5 bases, with 19 bases between the two germline ends. Germline CDR1 is MDHEN and CDR2 is SYDVKM. This CDR3 has 15 residues. In nucleotides, the CDR3 is TGTGCCAGCAGATCACCGGGGGGGCGGTGGACTGAAGCTTTCTTT. Protein product: CASRSPGGRWTEAFF.

V is TRBV19 and J is TRBJ2-7, with D possibly matching TRBD1 (6 bases). The CDR3 totals 12 residues. Germline V lookup: CDR1 LNHDA, CDR2 SQIVND (reference sequence). V was shortened by 10 bases and J by 0 bases, with 10 bases between the two germline ends. CDR3 DNA sequence: TGTGCCACCGGGACAAACTCCTACGAGCAGTACTTC. As protein: CATGTNSYEQYF.

The chain links TRBV5-4 to TRBJ2-7; no clear D gene. V was shortened by 0 bases and J by 1 base, with 8 bases between the two germline ends. Germline V gives CDR1 SGHNT, CDR2 YYREEE (reference sequence). CDR3 length: 14 amino acids. Here the CDR3 DNA reads TGTGCCAGCAGCTTGGACAGTGGATCCTACGAGCAGTACTTC. Encoded protein: CASSLDSGSYEQYF. Filled out from reference TRBV5-4 and TRBJ2-7, the complete variable domain reads ETGVTQSPTHLIKTRGQQVTLRCSSQSGHNTVSWYQQALGQGPQFIFQYYREEENGRGNFPPRFSGLQFPNYSSELNVNALELDDSALYLCASSLDSGSYEQYFGPGTRLTVT.

The chain recombines TRBV6-6 with TRBJ2-7, with unresolved D. The germline V and J ends were trimmed by 6 bases and 3 bases, with 6 bases remaining between them. Germline V lookup: CDR1 MNHNY, CDR2 SVGAGI (reference sequence). This CDR3 is 11 amino acids long. CDR3 DNA sequence: TGTGCCAGCAGGAAGAACTACGAGCAGTACTTC. Translated, it gives CASRKNYEQYF.

This clone was recorded only once. The chain recombines TRBV5-1 with TRBJ2-7, with 9 bases matching TRBD1. Germline assignment: CDR1 SGHRS and CDR2 YFSETQ. This CDR3 has 17 residues. Trimming removed 1 base from V and 2 bases from J; junction bases left unmatched: 10. CDR3: CASSLTGTGYPAYEQYF. The CDR3 DNA reads TGCGCCAGCAGCTTGACCGGGACAGGGTATCCGGCCTACGAGCAGTACTTC.

This clone was seen only a few times. The chain has TRBV30 and TRBJ1-2; D remains ambiguous. CDR3 length: 11 residues. Between the trimmed V and J ends, which lost 1 base and 5 bases, there was a span of 5 bases. CDR1 is GTSNPN, CDR2 SVGIG, per germline (reference sequence). The CDR3 loop reads CAWSAMYGYTF. CDR3 bases: TGTGCCTGGAGTGCTATGTATGGCTACACCTTC.

The J gene is TRBJ1-3, the V gene TRBV10-3; D perhaps matches TRBD1 (5 bases). The CDR3 has 13 amino acids. V was cut by 7 bases and J by 0 bases, with 7 bases left in between. The germline V gene has CDR1 ENHRY and CDR2 SYGVKD. The chain's CDR3 is CAITGGSGNTIYF. For the CDR3, the DNA is TGTGCCATCACTGGGGGCTCTGGAAACACCATATATTTT.

The chain uses TRBV13 and TRBJ2-1; no definite D call. V lost 2 bases, J lost 5 bases, and 7 bases lay in between. Germline loops: CDR1 PRHDT, CDR2 FYEKMQ (reference sequence). CDR3 length equals 13 residues. CDR3 region: CASSLLDDNEQFF. The CDR3 bases are TGTGCCAGCAGCTTACTGGATGACAATGAGCAGTTCTTC.

The genes are TRBV27 and TRBJ2-1, with 12 bases lining up with TRBD2. The CDR3 length is 16 residues. J gave up 0 bases and V 5 bases, and 2 bases lay outside the gene matches. CDR1 is MNHEY, CDR2 SMNVEV, per germline (reference sequence). CDR3 in DNA: TGTGCCAGCAGTCCGACTAGCGGGGGCTCCTACAATGAGCAGTTCTTC. It translates to CASSPTSGGSYNEQFF.

J is TRBJ1-2 and V is TRBV9, with D uncertain. CDR1 and CDR2 (germline): SGDLS, YYNGEE. The V and J ends lost 0 bases and 1 base respectively, with 10 bases between them. The CDR3 loop spans 15 amino acids. CDR3 amino acids: CASSVVGGLNYGYTF. The CDR3 nucleotides read TGTGCCAGCAGCGTAGTGGGAGGGCTTAACTATGGCTACACCTTC.

The table lists this clone with a few counts. V is TRBV19 and J is TRBJ1-5; D gene unclear. Germline CDR1 and CDR2: LNHDA and SQIVND (reference sequence). This CDR3 is built from 11 residues. The germline V and J ends were trimmed by 8 bases and 0 bases, with 2 bases remaining between them. CDR3 protein: CASGSNQPQHF. In DNA form, the CDR3 reads TGTGCCAGTGGTAGCAATCAGCCCCAGCATTTT. The whole variable domain, remainder taken from reference TRBV19 and TRBJ1-5, is DGGITQSPKYLFRKEGQNVTLSCEQNLNHDAMYWYRQDPGQGLRLIYYSQIVNDFQKGDIAEGYSVSREKKESFPLTVTSAQKNPTAFYLCASGSNQPQHFGDGTRLSIL.

The chain is built from TRBV2 and TRBJ2-1; either TRBD1 or TRBD2 may supply D (5 bases each). CDR1 and CDR2 from the germline V gene are SNHLY and FYNNEI. Trimming took 5 bases from V and 14 from J, leaving 16 bases between them. The CDR3 sequence is 12 residues long. CDR3 region: CASSPIRDGEFF. CDR3 sequence (DNA): TGTGCCAGCAGTCCCATCCGGGACGGGGAGTTCTTC.

The chain employs TRBV6-6 and TRBJ2-7; 7 nucleotides agree with TRBD1. CDR3 length: 13 amino acids. Per germline, CDR1 MNHNY and CDR2 SVGAGI (reference sequence). V dropped 4 bases and J dropped 4; count of bases not matched to a gene: 4. The CDR3 region is CASSLGTDYEQYF. The CDR3 nucleotides are TGTGCCAGCAGTTTAGGGACAGATTACGAGCAGTACTTC.

This clone was counted between two and nine times. The chain carries TRBV7-6 and TRBJ1-1; D remains unclear. This CDR3 is 14 amino acids long. V gave up 8 bases and J gave up 1 base, with 14 bases separating them. Germline V CDR1 and CDR2: SGHVS, FNYEAQ. In DNA, the CDR3 is TGTGCCAGCCGGGAATGGGATGGGAACACTGAAGCTTTCTTT. It codes for CASREWDGNTEAFF.

This chain links TRBV9 with TRBJ1-1; TRBD1 is a possible D gene (5 bases). The CDR3 has 13 residues. CDR1 is SGDLS and CDR2 is YYNGEE in the germline V gene. The V gene lost 3 bases and the J gene lost 3 bases, with 9 bases spanning the gap. The DNA of the CDR3 is TGTGCCAGCAGCGCGTCGGGGGACACTGAAGCTTTCTTT. It codes for CASSASGDTEAFF.

This chain connects TRBV11-2 to TRBJ2-3, with TRBD2 matching over 9 bases. The CDR3 extends over 16 amino acids. From germline, CDR1 is SGHAT and CDR2 FQNNGV. The V segment lost 5 bases and the J segment 0 bases; nucleotides outside the gene matches: 6. In DNA, the CDR3 is TGTGCCAGCAGCCTAGGGACTAGCCCGAGCACAGATACGCAGTATTTT. Translating gives CASSLGTSPSTDTQYF.